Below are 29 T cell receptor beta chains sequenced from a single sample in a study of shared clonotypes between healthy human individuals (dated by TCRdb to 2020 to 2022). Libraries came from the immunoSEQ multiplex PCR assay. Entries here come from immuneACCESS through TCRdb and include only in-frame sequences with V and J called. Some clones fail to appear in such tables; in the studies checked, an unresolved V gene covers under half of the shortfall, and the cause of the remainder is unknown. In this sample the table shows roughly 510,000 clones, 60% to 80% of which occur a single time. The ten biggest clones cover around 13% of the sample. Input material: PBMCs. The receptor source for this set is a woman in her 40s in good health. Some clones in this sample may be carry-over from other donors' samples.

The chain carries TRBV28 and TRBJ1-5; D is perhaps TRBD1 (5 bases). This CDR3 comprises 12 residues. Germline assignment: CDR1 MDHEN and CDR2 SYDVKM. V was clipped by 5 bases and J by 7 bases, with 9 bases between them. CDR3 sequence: CASSQQGQPQHF. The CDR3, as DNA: TGTGCCAGCAGTCAGCAGGGACAGCCCCAGCATTTT.

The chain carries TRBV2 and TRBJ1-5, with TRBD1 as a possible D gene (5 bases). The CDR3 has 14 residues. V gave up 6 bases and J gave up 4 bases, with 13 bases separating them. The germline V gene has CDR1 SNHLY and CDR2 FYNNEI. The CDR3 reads CASRPGLTNQPQHF. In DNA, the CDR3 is TGTGCCAGCAGGCCGGGACTGACTAATCAGCCCCAGCATTTT.

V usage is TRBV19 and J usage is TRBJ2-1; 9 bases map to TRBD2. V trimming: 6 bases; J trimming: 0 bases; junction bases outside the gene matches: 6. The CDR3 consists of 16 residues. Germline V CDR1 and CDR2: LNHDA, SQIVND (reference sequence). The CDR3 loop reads CASSWTSVSSYNEQFF. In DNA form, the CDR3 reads TGTGCCAGTAGCTGGACTAGCGTCAGCTCCTACAATGAGCAGTTCTTC.

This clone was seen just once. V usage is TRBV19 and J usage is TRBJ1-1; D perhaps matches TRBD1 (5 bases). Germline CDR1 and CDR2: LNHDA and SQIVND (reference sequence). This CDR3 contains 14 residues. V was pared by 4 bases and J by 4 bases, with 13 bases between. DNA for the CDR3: TGTGCCAGTAGTAGGGAGGGGATAAGCACTGAAGCTTTCTTT. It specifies CASSREGISTEAFF.

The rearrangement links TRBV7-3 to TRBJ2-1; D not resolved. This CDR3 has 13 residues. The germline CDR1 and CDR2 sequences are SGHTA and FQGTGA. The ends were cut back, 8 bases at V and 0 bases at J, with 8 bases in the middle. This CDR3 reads CASRRSSYNEQFF. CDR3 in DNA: TGTGCCAGCCGAAGAAGCTCCTACAATGAGCAGTTCTTC.

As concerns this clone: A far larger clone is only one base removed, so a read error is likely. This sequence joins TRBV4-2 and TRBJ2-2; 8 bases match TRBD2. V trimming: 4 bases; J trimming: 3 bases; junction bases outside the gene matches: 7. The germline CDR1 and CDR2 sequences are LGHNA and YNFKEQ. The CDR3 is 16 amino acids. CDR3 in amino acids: CASSRSGRGDTGELFF. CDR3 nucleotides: TGTGCCAGCAGCCGCAGCGGGAGAGGGGACACCGGGGAGCTGTTTTTT.

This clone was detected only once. CDR3 nucleotide sequence: TGTGCCAGCAGCTTGTGGGGGTTGGATAATTCACCCCTCCACTTT. Protein product: CASSLWGLDNSPLHF. V is TRBV5-6 and J is TRBJ1-6; D may be TRBD1 (5 bases). Trimming took 1 base from V and 5 from J, leaving 10 bases between them. The CDR3 is 15 amino acids. CDR1 and CDR2 from the germline V gene are SGHDT and YYEEEE.

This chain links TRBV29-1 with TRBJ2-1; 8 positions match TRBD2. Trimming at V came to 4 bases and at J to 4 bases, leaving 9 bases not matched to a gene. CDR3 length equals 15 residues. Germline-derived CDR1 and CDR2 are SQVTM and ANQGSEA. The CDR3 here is CSVVGTSSVYNEQFF. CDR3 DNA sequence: TGCAGCGTTGTAGGGACTAGTAGCGTTTACAATGAGCAGTTCTTC.

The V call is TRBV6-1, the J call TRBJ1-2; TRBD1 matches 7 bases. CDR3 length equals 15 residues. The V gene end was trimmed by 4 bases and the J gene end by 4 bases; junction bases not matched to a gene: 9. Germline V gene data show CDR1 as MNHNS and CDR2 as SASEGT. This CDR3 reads CASSVWAGGGYGYTF. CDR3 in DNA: TGTGCCAGCAGTGTGTGGGCAGGGGGAGGCTATGGCTACACCTTC.

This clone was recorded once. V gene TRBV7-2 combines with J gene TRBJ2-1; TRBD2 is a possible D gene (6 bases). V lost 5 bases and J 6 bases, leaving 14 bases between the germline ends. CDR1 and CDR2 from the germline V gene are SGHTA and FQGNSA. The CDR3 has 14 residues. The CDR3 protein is CASSDGSVGNEQFF. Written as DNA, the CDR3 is TGTGCCAGCAGCGACGGGAGTGTGGGCAATGAGCAGTTCTTC.

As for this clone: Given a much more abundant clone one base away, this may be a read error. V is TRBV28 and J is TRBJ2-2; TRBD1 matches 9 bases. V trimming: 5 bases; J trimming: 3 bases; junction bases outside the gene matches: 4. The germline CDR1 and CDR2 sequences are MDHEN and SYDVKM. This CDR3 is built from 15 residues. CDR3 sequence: CASSPGTGYTGELFF. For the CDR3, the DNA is TGTGCCAGCAGTCCCGGGACAGGGTACACCGGGGAGCTGTTTTTT.

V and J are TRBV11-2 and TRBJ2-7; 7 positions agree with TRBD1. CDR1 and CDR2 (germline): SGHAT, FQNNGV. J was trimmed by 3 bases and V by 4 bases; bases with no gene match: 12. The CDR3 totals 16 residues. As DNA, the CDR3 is TGTGCCAGCAGCTCCTATCGGGGACAGAAATACTACGAGCAGTACTTC. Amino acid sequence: CASSSYRGQKYYEQYF.

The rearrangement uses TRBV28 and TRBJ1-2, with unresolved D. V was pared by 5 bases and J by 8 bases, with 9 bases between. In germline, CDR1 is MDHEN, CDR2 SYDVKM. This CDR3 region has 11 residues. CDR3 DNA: TGTGCCAGCAGTCGTCCGGAAGGCTACACCTTC. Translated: CASSRPEGYTF.

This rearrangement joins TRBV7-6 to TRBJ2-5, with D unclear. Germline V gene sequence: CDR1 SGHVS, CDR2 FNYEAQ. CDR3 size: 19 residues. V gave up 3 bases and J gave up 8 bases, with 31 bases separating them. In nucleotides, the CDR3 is TGTGCCAGCAGCTTGGCCCCTTGGGTGCCCGAGACCCAAGAGATCACCCAGTACTTC. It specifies CASSLAPWVPETQEITQYF.

CDR3: CASRTSSLSGANVLTF. The CDR3 bases are TGTGCCAGTCGCACTTCTTCGCTCTCTGGGGCCAACGTCCTGACTTTC. The genes are TRBV28 and TRBJ2-6; D is unresolved. Trimming cost V 9 bases and J 0 bases, with 15 bases left between them. CDR1 and CDR2 (germline): MDHEN, SYDVKM. The CDR3 loop spans 16 amino acids.

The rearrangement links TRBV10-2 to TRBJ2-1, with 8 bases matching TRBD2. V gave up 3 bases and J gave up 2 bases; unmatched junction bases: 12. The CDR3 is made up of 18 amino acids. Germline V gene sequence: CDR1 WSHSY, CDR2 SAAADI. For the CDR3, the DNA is TGCGCCAGCAGTGACGTTGCGGGTAGCGGGACTCCCTACAATGAGCAGTTCTTC. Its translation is CASSDVAGSGTPYNEQFF.

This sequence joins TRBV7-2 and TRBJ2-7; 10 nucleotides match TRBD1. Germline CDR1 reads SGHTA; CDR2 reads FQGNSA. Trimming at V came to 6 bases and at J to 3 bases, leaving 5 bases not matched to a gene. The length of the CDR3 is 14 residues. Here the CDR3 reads CASRQRTGGYEQYF. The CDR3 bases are TGTGCCAGCAGACAAAGGACAGGGGGCTACGAGCAGTACTTC. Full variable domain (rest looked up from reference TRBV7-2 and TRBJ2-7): GAGVSQSPSNKVTEKGKDVELRCDPISGHTALYWYRQSLGQGLEFLIYFQGNSAPDKSGLPSDRFSAERTGGSVSTLTIQRTQQEDSAVYLCASRQRTGGYEQYFGPGTRLTVT.

The CDR3 bases are TGTGCCAGCAGCCTGCACTACGAGCAGTACTTC. Residues: CASSLHYEQYF. This chain links TRBV7-9 with TRBJ2-7; D uncertain. Deletions cut 5 bases from V and 3 bases from J, with 5 bases between. Per the germline V gene, CDR1 is SEHNR and CDR2 is FQNEAQ (reference sequence). The CDR3 spans 11 residues.

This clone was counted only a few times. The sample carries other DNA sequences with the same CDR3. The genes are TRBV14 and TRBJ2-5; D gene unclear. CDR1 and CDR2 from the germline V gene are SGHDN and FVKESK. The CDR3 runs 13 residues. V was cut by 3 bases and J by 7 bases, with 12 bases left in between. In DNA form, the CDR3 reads TGTGCCAGCAGCCATGGTGCAAGAGGGACCCAGTACTTC. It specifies CASSHGARGTQYF.

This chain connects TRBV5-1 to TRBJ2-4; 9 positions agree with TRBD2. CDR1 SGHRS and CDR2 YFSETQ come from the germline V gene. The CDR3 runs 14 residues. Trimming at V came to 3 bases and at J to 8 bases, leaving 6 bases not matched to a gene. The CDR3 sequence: CASSSAGGLDIQYF. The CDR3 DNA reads TGCGCCAGCAGCTCAGCGGGAGGTTTGGACATTCAGTACTTC. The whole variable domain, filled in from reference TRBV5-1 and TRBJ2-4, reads KAGVTQTPRYLIKTRGQQVTLSCSPISGHRSVSWYQQTPGQGLQFLFEYFSETQRNKGNFPGRFSGRQFSNSRSEMNVSTLELGDSALYLCASSSAGGLDIQYFGAGTRLSVL.

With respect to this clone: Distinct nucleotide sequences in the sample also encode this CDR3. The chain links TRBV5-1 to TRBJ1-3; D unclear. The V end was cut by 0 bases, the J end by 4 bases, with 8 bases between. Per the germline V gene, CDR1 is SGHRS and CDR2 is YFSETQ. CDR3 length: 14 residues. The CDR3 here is CASSLEGSGNTIYF. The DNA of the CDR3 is TGCGCCAGCAGCTTGGAAGGCTCGGGAAACACCATATATTTT.

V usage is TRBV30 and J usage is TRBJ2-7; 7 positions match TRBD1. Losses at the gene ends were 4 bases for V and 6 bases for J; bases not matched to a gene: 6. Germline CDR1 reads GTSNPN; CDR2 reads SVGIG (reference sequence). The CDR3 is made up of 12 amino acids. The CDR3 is CAWTKTGSEQYF. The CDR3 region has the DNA TGTGCCTGGACAAAGACAGGGTCCGAGCAGTACTTC.

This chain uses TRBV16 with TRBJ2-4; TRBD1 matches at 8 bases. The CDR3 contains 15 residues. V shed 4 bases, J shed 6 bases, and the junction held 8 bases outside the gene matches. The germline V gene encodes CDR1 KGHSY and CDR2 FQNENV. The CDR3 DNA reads TGTGCCAGCAGCCTCCAGGGGGCCGTGGGAAACATTCAGTACTTC. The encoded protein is CASSLQGAVGNIQYF.

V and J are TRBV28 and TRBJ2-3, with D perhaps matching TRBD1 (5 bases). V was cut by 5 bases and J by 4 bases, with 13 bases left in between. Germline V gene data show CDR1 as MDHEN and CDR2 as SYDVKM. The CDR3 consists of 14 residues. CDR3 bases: TGTGCCAGCAGTCTCCAGGGTGCCCCAGATACGCAGTATTTT. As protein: CASSLQGAPDTQYF.

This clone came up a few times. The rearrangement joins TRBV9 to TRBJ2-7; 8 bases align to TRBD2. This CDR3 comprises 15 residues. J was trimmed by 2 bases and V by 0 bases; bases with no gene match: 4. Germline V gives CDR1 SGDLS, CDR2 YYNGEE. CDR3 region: CASSVGGAGAYEQYF. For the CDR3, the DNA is TGTGCCAGCAGCGTAGGCGGAGCGGGGGCCTACGAGCAGTACTTC.

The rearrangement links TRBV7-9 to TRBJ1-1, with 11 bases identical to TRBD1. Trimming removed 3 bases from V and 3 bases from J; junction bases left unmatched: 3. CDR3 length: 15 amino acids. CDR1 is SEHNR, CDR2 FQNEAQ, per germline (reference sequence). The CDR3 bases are TGTGCCAGCAGCTTGGGACAGGGGGAAGACACTGAAGCTTTCTTT. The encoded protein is CASSLGQGEDTEAFF.

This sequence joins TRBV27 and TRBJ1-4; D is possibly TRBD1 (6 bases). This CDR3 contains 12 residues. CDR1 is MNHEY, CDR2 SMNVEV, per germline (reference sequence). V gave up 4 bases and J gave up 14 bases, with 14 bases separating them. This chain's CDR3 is CASSSDWGRLFF. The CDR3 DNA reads TGTGCCAGCAGTTCGGATTGGGGGCGCCTGTTTTTT.

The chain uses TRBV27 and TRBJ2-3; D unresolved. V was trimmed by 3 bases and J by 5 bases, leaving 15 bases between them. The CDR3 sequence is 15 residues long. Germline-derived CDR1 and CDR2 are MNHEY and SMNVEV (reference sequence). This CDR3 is CASSFISISRDTQYF. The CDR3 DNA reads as TGTGCCAGCAGTTTTATTAGTATCTCCAGAGATACGCAGTATTTT.

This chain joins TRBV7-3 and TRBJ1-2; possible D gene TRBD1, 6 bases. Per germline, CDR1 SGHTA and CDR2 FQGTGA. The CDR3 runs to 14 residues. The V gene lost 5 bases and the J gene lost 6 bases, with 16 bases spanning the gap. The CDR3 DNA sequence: TGTGCCAGCAGCCTAGGTCACAGGGAGGATGGCTACACCTTC. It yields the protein CASSLGHREDGYTF.